Reported below is one TCR beta chain. The data stem from a study of control samples from healthy donors and cancer patients. Method: immunoSEQ multiplex PCR; TCRdb's copy keeps in-frame clones and lacks some. The data hold some 160,000 clones, with approximately 94% observed a single time. The V and J ends lost 2 bases and 4 bases, in that order; junction bases with no gene match: 4. Germline CDR1 reads SEHNR; CDR2 reads FQNEAQ (reference sequence). CDR3 size: 14 residues. The material sequenced was blood. This clonotype originated in a woman in her forties in good health. The rearrangement uses TRBV7-9 and TRBJ1-1; 7 bases line up with TRBD1. The DNA for the CDR3 is TGTGCCAGCAGCTTAAGGCAGGGGGGCACTGAAGCTTTCTTT. Encoded protein: CASSLRQGGTEAFF.